This T cell receptor beta chain was profiled in a study of blood T cells in healthy people across ages. General study points: Shifts in expanded clonotypes may have been confounded by donor CMV status, which was unknown. Greater diversity and more naive CD4+ cells were seen in long-lived donors than in aged donors.

The germline V gene has CDR1 LGHNA and CDR2 YNFKEQ. This CDR3 is built from 16 residues. The V segment lost 0 bases and the J segment 5 bases; nucleotides outside the gene matches: 5. Through a sample-barcoded 5' primer and a J-beta primer mix, a second PCR was run for 7 to 11 cycles. Carrying 12 random nucleotides, a template-switch adaptor labeled each individual cDNA molecule. TCRdb reprocessed the 5' RACE reads with MiXCR, giving one entry per CDR3 protein. The table includes around 1,500,000 distinct CDR3 sequences, 28% detected once. This clonotype showed up just a few times. As yet, its antigen is unknown.

The sequence was collected from a woman in her twenties or thirties in good health. Sequenced input: blood. The V gene is TRBV4-2, the J gene TRBJ2-1; 9 bases match TRBD2. CDR3 region: CASSQDLGTSNNEQFF. CDR3 in DNA: TGTGCCAGCAGCCAAGATTTAGGGACTAGCAACAATGAGCAGTTCTTC.